Below, one TCR beta chain is given with its context. Its specificity is not known. TCRdb ran MiXCR on the 5' RACE reads and lists one entry per CDR3 protein. Of 250,000 to 300,000 distinct CDR3 sequences listed, around 18% are singletons. These data are taken from a study of CD8 T cells in ankylosing spondylitis. The study, taken as a whole, reports: Disease-linked clones bore a CD8+ phenotype, appearing relatively rarely in peripheral blood. What seemed typical of ankylosing spondylitis blood was a TCR beta motif built from about 8 highly homologous variants.

The receptor was derived from a male donor with ankylosing spondylitis or in good health (not recorded which). The material sequenced was blood, either unsorted or a sorted T cell fraction (not recorded which).

The CDR3 loop reads CASSLTSGTLNEQFF. The CDR3 region has the DNA TGCGCCAGCAGTCTGACTAGCGGGACGCTCAATGAGCAGTTCTTC. The genes are TRBV5-1 and TRBJ2-1, with 11 bases fitting TRBD2. The CDR3 is 15 residues long. V was clipped by 5 bases and J by 6 bases; unmatched bases: 7. From germline, CDR1 is SGHRS and CDR2 YFSETQ.